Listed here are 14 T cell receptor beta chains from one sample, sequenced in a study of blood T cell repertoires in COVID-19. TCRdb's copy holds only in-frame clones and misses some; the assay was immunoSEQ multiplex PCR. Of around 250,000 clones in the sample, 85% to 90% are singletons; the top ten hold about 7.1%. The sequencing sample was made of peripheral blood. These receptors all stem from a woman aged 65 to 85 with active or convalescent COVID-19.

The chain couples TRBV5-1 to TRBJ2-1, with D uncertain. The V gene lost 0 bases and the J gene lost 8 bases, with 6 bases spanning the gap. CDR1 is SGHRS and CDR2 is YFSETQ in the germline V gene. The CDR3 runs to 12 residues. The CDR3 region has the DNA TGCGCCAGCAGCTTGGCCCCGTATGAGCAGTTCTTC. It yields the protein CASSLAPYEQFF.

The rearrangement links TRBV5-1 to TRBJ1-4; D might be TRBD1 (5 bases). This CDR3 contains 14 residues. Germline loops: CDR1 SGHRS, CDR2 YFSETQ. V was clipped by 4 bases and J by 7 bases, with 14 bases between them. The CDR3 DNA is TGCGCCAGCAGCGGGGGGGACGGAGGTGAAAAACTGTTTTTT. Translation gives CASSGGDGGEKLFF.

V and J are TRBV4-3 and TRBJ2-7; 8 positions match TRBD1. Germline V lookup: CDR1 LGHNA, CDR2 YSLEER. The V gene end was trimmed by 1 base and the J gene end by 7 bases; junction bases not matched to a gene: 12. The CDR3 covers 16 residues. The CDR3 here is CASSQVGQGKRGEQYF. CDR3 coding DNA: TGCGCCAGCAGCCAAGTCGGACAGGGTAAAAGGGGGGAGCAGTACTTC.

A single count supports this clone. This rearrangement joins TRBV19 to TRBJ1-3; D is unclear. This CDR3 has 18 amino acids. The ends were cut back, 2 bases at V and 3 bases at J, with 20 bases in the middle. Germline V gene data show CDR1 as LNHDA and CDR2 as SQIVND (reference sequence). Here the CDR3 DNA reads TGTGCCAGTAGTATACGTAGCGGACGTGTTACCCTTGGAAACACCATATATTTT. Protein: CASSIRSGRVTLGNTIYF.

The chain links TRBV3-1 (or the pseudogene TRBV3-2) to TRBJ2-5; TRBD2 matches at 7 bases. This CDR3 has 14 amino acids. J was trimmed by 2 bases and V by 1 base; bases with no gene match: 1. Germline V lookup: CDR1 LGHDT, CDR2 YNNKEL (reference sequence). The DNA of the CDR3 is TGTGCCAGCAGCCAAGTGGGGGGGCAAGAGACCCAGTACTTC. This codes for CASSQVGGQETQYF.

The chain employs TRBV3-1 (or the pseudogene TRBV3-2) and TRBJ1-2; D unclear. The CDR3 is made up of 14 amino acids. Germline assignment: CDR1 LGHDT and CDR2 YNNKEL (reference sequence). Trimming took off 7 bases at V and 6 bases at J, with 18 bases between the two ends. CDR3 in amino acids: CASTPGEGWNGYTF. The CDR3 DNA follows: TGTGCCAGCACCCCTGGGGAGGGTTGGAATGGCTACACCTTC.

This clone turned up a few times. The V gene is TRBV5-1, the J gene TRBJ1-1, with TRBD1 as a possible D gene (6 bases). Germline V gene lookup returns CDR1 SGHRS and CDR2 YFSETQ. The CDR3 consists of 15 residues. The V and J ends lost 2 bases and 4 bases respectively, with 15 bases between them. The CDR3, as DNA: TGCGCCAGCAGCTTAACAGGGCAACGCGTCACTGAAGCTTTCTTT. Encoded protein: CASSLTGQRVTEAFF.

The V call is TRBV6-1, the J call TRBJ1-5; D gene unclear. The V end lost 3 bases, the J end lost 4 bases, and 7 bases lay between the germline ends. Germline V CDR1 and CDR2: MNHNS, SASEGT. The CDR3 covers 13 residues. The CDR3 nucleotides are TGTGCCAGCAGTGACACACCTAATCAGCCCCAGCATTTT. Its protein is CASSDTPNQPQHF.

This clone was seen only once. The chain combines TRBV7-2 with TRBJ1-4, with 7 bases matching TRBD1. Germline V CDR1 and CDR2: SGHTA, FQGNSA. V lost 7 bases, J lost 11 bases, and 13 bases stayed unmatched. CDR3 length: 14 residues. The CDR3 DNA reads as TGTGCCAGCACGGGGCAGGGCCCCAGGGGGAAACTGTTTTTT. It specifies CASTGQGPRGKLFF.

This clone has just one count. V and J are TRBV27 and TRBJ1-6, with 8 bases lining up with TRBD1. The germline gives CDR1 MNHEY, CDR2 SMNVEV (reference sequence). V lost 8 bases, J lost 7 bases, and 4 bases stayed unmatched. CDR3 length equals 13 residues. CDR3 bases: TGTGCCAGCGGCTGGGACAGGAATTCACCCCTCCACTTT. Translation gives CASGWDRNSPLHF.

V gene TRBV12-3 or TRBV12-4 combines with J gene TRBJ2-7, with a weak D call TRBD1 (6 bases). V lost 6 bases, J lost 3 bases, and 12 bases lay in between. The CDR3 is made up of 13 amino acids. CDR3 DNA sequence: TGTGCCAGCAGACCCAGGGGCATCTACGAGCAGTACTTC. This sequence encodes CASRPRGIYEQYF.

The CDR3 loop reads CASSQDLGGGFSSYNEQFF. Written as DNA, the CDR3 is TGTGCCAGCAGCCAAGATCTAGGAGGTGGATTTAGCTCCTACAATGAGCAGTTCTTC. The chain links TRBV4-2 to TRBJ2-1; TRBD2 might be the D (5 bases). The CDR3 length is 19 residues. Trimming stripped 0 bases from V and 0 bases from J, with 18 bases between. CDR1 LGHNA and CDR2 YNFKEQ come from the germline V gene.

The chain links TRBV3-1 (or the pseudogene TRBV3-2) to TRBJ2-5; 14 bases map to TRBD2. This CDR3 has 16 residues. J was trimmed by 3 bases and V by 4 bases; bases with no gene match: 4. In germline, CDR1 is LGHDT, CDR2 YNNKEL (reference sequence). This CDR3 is CASSRRTSGGKETQYF. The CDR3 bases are TGTGCCAGCAGCCGAAGGACTAGCGGGGGGAAAGAGACCCAGTACTTC.

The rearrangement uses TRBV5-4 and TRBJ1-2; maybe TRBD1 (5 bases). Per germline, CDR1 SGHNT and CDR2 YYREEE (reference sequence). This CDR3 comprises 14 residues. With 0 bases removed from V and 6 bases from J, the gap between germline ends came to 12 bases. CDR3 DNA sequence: TGTGCCAGCAGCTTGGTGGGGGGACTAGATGGCTACACCTTC. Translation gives CASSLVGGLDGYTF.